This T cell receptor (beta chain) was captured in a study of T cell responses to AZD1222 COVID-19 vaccine. Broader study findings: Distributed over spike, vaccine-associated CD4 TCRs predominated at 160-218 and 743-854. Spike-specific TCRs gained breadth and depth after people received two AZD1222 doses. Most donors were white British and more were female, and clonal diversity was possibly underestimated.

The ends were cut back, 1 base at V and 0 bases at J, with 7 bases in the middle. Germline loops: CDR1 SGHAT, CDR2 FQNNGV. The CDR3 sequence is 15 residues long. This table comes from immunoSEQ multiplex PCR, and its TCRdb copy is limited to in-frame clones, with some not included. In the table there are 120,000 or so clones, about 94% of which are singletons. With respect to this clone: Antigen specificity is unknown.

This sample comprised peripheral blood, obtained 28 days after the second AZD1222 dose. The J gene is TRBJ1-5, the V gene TRBV11-2; no reliable D call. The TCR was taken from an adult who received the AZD1222 COVID-19 vaccine. CDR3 residues: CASSLGHHSNQPQHF. In nucleotides, the CDR3 is TGTGCCAGCAGCTTAGGCCACCATAGCAATCAGCCCCAGCATTTT.